What follows describes a single T cell receptor beta chain. Its cognate antigen is unknown. The source of the sample is a study of CXCR3-negative and CXCR3-positive naive CD8 T cells. Across the whole study: Sequencing gave about 150 million TRB reads overall, about 1.5 +/- 0.3 million per library. Findings of the study overall: Each naive subset displayed comparably high diversity, whereas memory CD8+ cells displayed much lower diversity. CXCR3-negative naive cells had less hydrophobic TRB CDR3s than did CXCR3-positive naive cells.

Among CD8+ T cells, naive ones were CD45RO-CCR7+CD27+CD95-. CDR1 MNHEY and CDR2 SVGEGT come from the germline V gene. This CDR3 contains 13 residues. The libraries of TRB cDNA were prepared using 5' RACE with UMI labels. TCRdb reanalyzed the 5' RACE reads and collapses them to one entry per CDR3 protein, without DNA. This sample's table has over 70,000 distinct CDR3 sequences. The chain uses TRBV6-2 or TRBV6-3 and TRBJ2-5; TCRdb selects TRBD1, and the lack of DNA leaves this call unchecked. Sequencing used naive CXCR3+ CD8+ T cells from blood. Subset indicated: CD45RO-CCR7+CD27+CD95- naive CD8+ T cells expressing CXCR3 (TNR3+). The sequence was obtained from a human donor in good health. Some clones in this sample may be carry-over from other donors' samples. CDR3 sequence reads: CASSRGALETQYF.